The T cell receptor beta chain described here comes from a study of T-cell reconstitution after alpha-beta-depleted transplantation in children. The CDR3 length is 14 residues. Germline V gene sequence: CDR1 SGHVS, CDR2 FQNEAQ. Trimming removed 0 bases at V and 1 base at J, with 3 bases between. Note on this clonotype: Possible read error: a much larger clone is one base away.

The authors prepared the TCRbeta library with unique molecular identifiers. TCRdb processed the PCR reads anew with MiXCR; each CDR3 protein has one entry. The sample holds under 140,000 distinct CDR3 sequences, about a tenth seen once. V usage is TRBV7-8 and J usage is TRBJ2-2; D gene uncertain. The TCR comes from a human donor who donated a stem cell graft to a child with acute lymphoblastic leukemia. The material was PBMCs from the stem cell graft donor, obtained from the stem cell graft. CDR3 sequence (DNA): TGTGCCAGCAGCTTAGCTCAGAACACCGGGGAGCTGTTTTTT. Translating gives CASSLAQNTGELFF.